This T cell receptor (beta chain) was found in a study of T cells after yellow fever vaccination (dated by TCRdb to between 2018 and 2021). About the full investigation: Using CD3, CD45RA, CCR7 and CD95 staining, memory subsets (EM, EMRA, CM and Tscm) were sorted on a BD FACS Aria III. The SMART-Seq v4 Ultra Low Input RNA kit was used to prepare libraries from fractions with low cell numbers. To follow T-cell clones before and after both primary and booster YFV17D yellow fever vaccination, bulk TCR alpha and beta repertoires underwent longitudinal sequencing. Two healthy male donors, one aged 18 to 29 and one aged 30 to 40 years, were included in the cohort. Blood was drawn at multiple timepoints before and after primary and secondary immunization, with bulk PBMC replicates and cell subsets isolated. Memory subsets were sorted on days 0, 15 and 45 and at 18 months following primary vaccination, and on days 0, 15 and 45 following the 30-year booster. The investigation overall reported the following: FACS-sorted repertoires could contain abundant contaminating clonotypes from the bulk population, so computational filtering was required. On day 0, almost all vaccine-responding clonotypes were found to be below detection in the sorted memory subsets. Most clones expanded after primary vaccination were re-detected after the booster (around 96% of CD4 and approximately 89% of CD8), suggesting broad memory maintenance. Because the study included only a couple of donors, the extent to which the findings can be generalized is limited. Compared with the primary T-cell response, the secondary T-cell response was weaker but faster, peaking on day 5 rather than day 15. A small fraction of clonotypes appeared in both the CD4 and CD8 compartments, likely as a result of convergent recombination.

Its CDR3 holds 17 amino acids, cysteine through phenylalanine. CDR3 DNA is the only sequence kept; it has 51 bases, read in frame from the first base. The germline V gene (reference sequence) sets CDR1 to LNHNV and CDR2 to YYDKDF. In light of the paper, this sample's treatment or condition label describes: live attenuated yellow fever vaccine strain. PBMCs were isolated from peripheral blood using a standard Ficoll-Paque protocol. The RNeasy Micro Kit was used to extract RNA from sorted memory subsets. TCR cDNA was synthesized by 5'RACE template switching, which introduced a universal primer site and unique molecular identifiers. cDNA synthesis was primed from both the TCR alpha and TCR beta constant segments. Two PCR steps were used to amplify libraries, with sample barcodes and sequencing adapters being added in the second step. Sequencing of the libraries was done on either Illumina HiSeq 2500 (2x100 bp) or NovaSeq (2x150 bp). The authors' analysis ran thus. Reads were demultiplexed and collapsed into UMI consensus sequences with MIGEC, and V(D)J alignment was performed with MiXCR. Vaccine-responding clonotypes were defined with edgeR using replicate PBMC samples, requiring FDR below 0.01 and a log2 fold change above 5 up to day 15. Each bulk clonotype was labeled CD4 or CD8 based on which sequenced repertoire, CD4 or CD8, contained the clonotype at higher abundance. To estimate how each clone was distributed across memory phenotypes, clonotype frequencies in memory subsets were weighted by the numbers of FACS-sorted cells. The raw public reads went through TCRdb reprocessing: fastp at Q25, MiXCR clone calling, in-frame beta chains kept. Each entry is one CDR3 protein sequence, shown with its most common DNA and genes. The authors' filters were not applied to this entry. A total of about 12,000 distinct CDR3 sequences appear in this sample, approximately 5% of them only once. The ten largest clones add up to roughly 0.9% of the sample.

Concerning this clonotype: At one of its ends the junction is not consistent with the germline gene, which may arise from a read error.

Recombination joined TRBV15 with TRBJ2-3; TRBD1 matches 10 bases in the middle. The receptor was isolated from a man aged 25 to 40 who received the YFV17D yellow fever vaccine. The sample consisted of PBMCs, either bulk or a sorted T-cell subset (CD4+, CD8+, memory, or dextramer-sorted; not recorded which), taken on the day of the yellow fever booster vaccination. The nucleotide sequence reads as follows: TGTCCCACCACCAGACTTCCCGGGACAGGGGCTTCAGATACGCAGTATTTT. It codes for CPTTRLPGTGASDTQYF. Where the CDR3 stops, the reference TRBV15 and TRBJ2-3 genes take over; the full variable domain is DAMVIQNPRYQVTQFGKPVTLSCSQTLNHNVMYWYQQKSSQAPKLLFHYYDKDFNNEADTPDNFQSRRPNTSFCFLDIRSPGLGDTAMYLCPTTRLPGTGASDTQYFGPGTRLTVL.